These 24 T cell receptor beta chains were all obtained from the same sample, sequenced in a study of identical twins. TCRdb re-called the 5' RACE reads with MiXCR, one entry per CDR3 protein. Here the sample spans about 390,000 distinct CDR3 sequences, about 9% being singletons. The sequenced sample was naive T cells sorted from blood. These receptor sequences come from a woman aged 45-65 years in good health.

This chain uses TRBV11-2 with TRBJ2-2, with D perhaps TRBD1 (6 bases). Germline values: CDR1 SGHAT, CDR2 FQNNGV. V was pared by 5 bases and J by 5 bases, with 18 bases between. The CDR3 has 16 residues. Here the CDR3 DNA reads TGTGCCAGCAGCGTCGGAAGGCTCACAGGGACCGGGGAGCTGTTTTTT. Protein product: CASSVGRLTGTGELFF. Supplemented by reference TRBV11-2 and TRBJ2-2, the full variable domain reads EAGVAQSPRYKIIEKRQSVAFWCNPISGHATLYWYQQILGQGPKLLIQFQNNGVVDDSQLPKDRFSAERLKGVDSTLKIQPAKLEDSAVYLCASSVGRLTGTGELFFGEGSRLTVL.

Concerning this clonotype itself: One end of the junction does not line up with germline, which may come from a read error. CDR3 loop: CASTRGPNPEAFF. In nucleotides, the CDR3 is TGTGCCAGTACCCGGGGGCCGAACCCTGAAGCTTTCTTT. V usage is TRBV7-9 and J usage is TRBJ1-1; possible D gene TRBD1, 6 bases. The CDR3 is made up of 13 amino acids. Germline loops: CDR1 SEHNR, CDR2 FQNEAQ (reference sequence).

This clonotype was seen more than once but under ten times. The rearrangement uses TRBV5-1 and TRBJ2-1, with 11 bases fitting TRBD2. The CDR3 is 16 residues long. With V trimmed by 0 bases and J by 5 bases, 4 bases remained unmatched. CDR1 and CDR2 from the germline V gene are SGHRS and YFSETQ. In DNA, the CDR3 is TGCGCCAGCAGCTTGGCCGTGACTAGCGGGAACAATGAGCAGTTCTTC. Translation gives CASSLAVTSGNNEQFF.

The CDR3 region has the DNA TGTGCCAGCAGTTTCGGGACTAGCGGAATCTACGAGCAGTACTTC. Protein product: CASSFGTSGIYEQYF. This chain uses TRBV6-5 with TRBJ2-7, with 11 bases aligning to TRBD2. The V gene's germline CDR1 is MNHEY and CDR2 SVGAGI. This CDR3 is built from 15 residues. V shed 4 bases and J 3 bases; nucleotides not matched to a gene: 5.

This clonotype was picked up a small number of times. This chain connects TRBV20-1 to TRBJ1-5; D unclear. The germline V and J ends were trimmed by 3 bases and 1 base, with 13 bases remaining between them. CDR1 and CDR2 from the germline V gene are DFQATT and SNEGSKA (reference sequence). This CDR3 spans 15 amino acids. CDR3 protein: CSASDTGLSNQPQHF. CDR3 nucleotide sequence: TGCAGTGCTAGCGACACTGGGCTAAGCAATCAGCCCCAGCATTTT.

This clonotype was counted between two and nine times. V and J are TRBV18 and TRBJ1-4; no clear D. Trimming pared 6 bases from V and 8 bases from J, leaving 16 bases between. The CDR3 runs to 14 residues. The germline V gene encodes CDR1 KGHSH and CDR2 LQKENI. CDR3 DNA sequence: TGTGCCAGCTCGCTAGGTCACTACCGGGAAAAACTGTTTTTT. Translated: CASSLGHYREKLFF. Supplemented by reference TRBV18 and TRBJ1-4, the full variable domain reads NAGVMQNPRHLVRRRGQEARLRCSPMKGHSHVYWYRQLPEEGLKFMVYLQKENIIDESGMPKERFSAEFPKEGPSILRIQQVVRGDSAAYFCASSLGHYREKLFFGSGTQLSVL.

This clonotype was counted only a few times. The chain couples TRBV12-3 or TRBV12-4 to TRBJ2-1; 9 nucleotides match TRBD1. The CDR3 covers 14 residues. Germline trimming cut 3 bases from V and 7 bases from J; bases unmatched to any gene: 4. CDR3 loop: CASSLGQGPNEQFF. Written as DNA, the CDR3 is TGTGCCAGCAGTTTGGGACAGGGACCAAATGAGCAGTTCTTC.

This clonotype came up many times. The rearrangement links TRBV9 to TRBJ1-6, with D uncertain. The V end lost 3 bases, the J end lost 9 bases, and 13 bases lay between the germline ends. CDR1 is SGDLS, CDR2 YYNGEE, per germline. The CDR3 consists of 14 residues. The CDR3 nucleotides are TGTGCCAGCAGCGACGGACGGCGCATTTCACCCCTCCACTTT. Residues: CASSDGRRISPLHF.

This clonotype occurred a few times. The gene calls are TRBV6-6 and TRBJ2-2; D ambiguous. Deletions cut 0 bases from V and 8 bases from J, with 7 bases between. The CDR3 is 13 amino acids. Germline loops: CDR1 MNHNY, CDR2 SVGAGI (reference sequence). CDR3 DNA sequence: TGTGCCAGCAGTTACTCGAAGACTGGGGAGCTGTTTTTT. Translation: CASSYSKTGELFF.

This chain connects TRBV5-1 to TRBJ1-1; D possibly corresponds to TRBD1 (5 bases). Germline values: CDR1 SGHRS, CDR2 YFSETQ. V was clipped by 4 bases and J by 1 base, with 14 bases between them. The CDR3 runs to 15 residues. CDR3 region: CASSHTGPRNTEAFF. CDR3 in DNA: TGCGCCAGCAGCCACACGGGACCTAGGAACACTGAAGCTTTCTTT.

The V gene is TRBV7-9, the J gene TRBJ1-2; D possibly corresponds to TRBD1 (6 bases). The CDR3 is 10 residues long. Trimming stripped 9 bases from V and 5 bases from J, with 7 bases between. The germline V gene encodes CDR1 SEHNR and CDR2 FQNEAQ (reference sequence). The CDR3 DNA follows: TGTGCCAGTCAGGGGTATGGCTACACCTTC. It translates to CASQGYGYTF. The variable domain in full, completed from reference TRBV7-9 and TRBJ1-2, reads DTGVSQNPRHKITKRGQNVTFRCDPISEHNRLYWYRQTLGQGPEFLTYFQNEAQLEKSRLLSDRFSAERPKGSFSTLEIQRTEQGDSAMYLCASQGYGYTFGSGTRLTVV.

Ten or more counts support this clonotype. The rearrangement links TRBV20-1 to TRBJ2-5; 11 positions agree with TRBD2. Germline-derived CDR1 and CDR2 are DFQATT and SNEGSKA (reference sequence). Losses at the gene ends were 1 base for V and 5 bases for J; bases not matched to a gene: 12. CDR3 size: 17 residues. CDR3 in amino acids: CSARALGIAGGRETQYF. The CDR3 DNA reads TGCAGTGCTAGAGCCCTGGGAATAGCGGGAGGGCGGGAGACCCAGTACTTC.

This clonotype was found many times. V and J are TRBV12-3 or TRBV12-4 and TRBJ2-2; D ambiguous. The V and J ends lost 4 bases and 5 bases respectively, with 8 bases between them. This CDR3 region has 13 residues. The CDR3 nucleotides read TGTGCCAGCAGTTCGACATATACCGGGGAGCTGTTTTTT. As protein: CASSSTYTGELFF.

J is TRBJ2-7 and V is TRBV20-1; a weak D match, TRBD2 (5 bases). Between the trimmed V and J ends, which lost 1 base and 2 bases, there was a span of 15 bases. There are 15 residues in the CDR3. Germline V gene sequence: CDR1 DFQATT, CDR2 SNEGSKA (reference sequence). The CDR3 region is CSARAAGTGPYEQYF. DNA of the CDR3: TGCAGTGCTAGAGCCGCGGGCACTGGGCCCTACGAGCAGTACTTC.

On this clonotype itself: A much bigger clone sits one base away, suggesting this may be a read error. Lacking the conserved final phenylalanine or tryptophan, this CDR3 likely reflects a read error. The chain is built from TRBV6-5 and TRBJ1-5; D possibly corresponds to TRBD1 (6 bases). This CDR3 contains 12 residues. Germline V gives CDR1 MNHEY, CDR2 SVGAGI. The ends were cut back, 6 bases at V and 5 bases at J, with 8 bases in the middle. The CDR3, as DNA: TGTGCCAGCAGAGCAGGGGATCAGCCCCAGCATTGT. It yields the protein CASRAGDQPQHC.

This clonotype has a handful of counts. V and J are TRBV11-3 and TRBJ1-1; D is perhaps TRBD1 (6 bases). The germline gives CDR1 SGHNT, CDR2 YENEEA. The CDR3 is made up of 15 amino acids. Trimming took 7 bases from V and 0 from J, leaving 15 bases between them. CDR3: CASTLLQGMNTEAFF. DNA for the CDR3: TGTGCCAGCACTCTCCTACAGGGAATGAACACTGAAGCTTTCTTT. The full variable domain, in which reference TRBV11-3 and TRBJ1-1 provide the parts outside the CDR3, is EAGVVQSPRYKIIEKKQPVAFWCNPISGHNTLYWYLQNLGQGPELLIRYENEEAVDDSQLPKDRFSAERLKGVDSTLKIQPAELGDSAVYLCASTLLQGMNTEAFFGQGTRLTVV.

The rearrangement links TRBV24-1 to TRBJ2-1; TRBD1 is a possible D gene (6 bases). Germline V CDR1 and CDR2: KGHDR, SFDVKD. CDR3 length: 16 residues. Deletions cut 2 bases from V and 0 bases from J, with 10 bases between. The DNA for the CDR3 is TGTGCCACCAGTGATTCAGGGGCCAGCTCCTACAATGAGCAGTTCTTC. It translates to CATSDSGASSYNEQFF.

The CDR3 DNA reads as TGTGCCAGCAGCCTACAGACAGGGACGAACACCGGGGAGCTGTTTTTT. It encodes CASSLQTGTNTGELFF. The chain links TRBV7-8 to TRBJ2-2; the match to TRBD1 covers 7 bases. Losses at the gene ends were 5 bases for V and 0 bases for J; bases not matched to a gene: 6. CDR1 and CDR2 (germline): SGHVS, FQNEAQ. CDR3 length equals 16 residues.

V gene TRBV9 combines with J gene TRBJ2-7, with a weak D call TRBD1 (6 bases). The germline V and J ends were trimmed by 4 bases and 6 bases, with 23 bases remaining between them. The CDR3 consists of 16 residues. CDR1 and CDR2 from the germline V gene are SGDLS and YYNGEE. CDR3 nucleotide sequence: TGTGCCAGCAGCTCTTCGGACAGCTTGACTTCCCGCGAGCAGTACTTC. As protein: CASSSSDSLTSREQYF.

This clonotype was observed a few times. The chain carries TRBV9 and TRBJ2-6, with no clear D. Trimming left V 2 bases short and J 2 bases short, with 8 bases between. CDR1 is SGDLS and CDR2 is YYNGEE in the germline V gene. The CDR3 totals 15 residues. The CDR3 protein is CASSVGPPGANVLTF. The CDR3 DNA reads as TGTGCCAGCAGCGTGGGCCCCCCTGGGGCCAACGTCCTGACTTTC.

The chain couples TRBV12-3 or TRBV12-4 to TRBJ2-7; a weak D match, TRBD2 (6 bases). The CDR3 is made up of 18 amino acids. Trimming took 3 bases from V and 4 from J, leaving 25 bases between them. CDR3 sequence reads: CASSLVVGTDLPTYEQYF. In DNA form, the CDR3 reads TGTGCCAGCAGTTTGGTGGTAGGGACTGATTTACCGACTTACGAGCAGTACTTC.

In this sample, this clonotype turned up many times. The chain links TRBV7-2 to TRBJ2-7; maybe TRBD2 (5 bases). Looked up from germline, CDR1 is SGHTA and CDR2 is FQGNSA. The V end was cut by 5 bases, the J end by 3 bases, with 17 bases between. The CDR3 spans 15 residues. The CDR3 sequence: CASSTRKRSYYEQYF. In DNA form, the CDR3 reads TGTGCCAGCAGCACCCGGAAGCGGTCGTACTACGAGCAGTACTTC.

The genes are TRBV10-3 and TRBJ2-5, with D possibly matching TRBD2 (6 bases). Per the germline V gene, CDR1 is ENHRY and CDR2 is SYGVKD. The CDR3 is 13 amino acids. Trimming took off 4 bases at V and 1 base at J, with 7 bases between the two ends. CDR3 sequence reads: CAISGGVQETQYF. The CDR3 nucleotides are TGTGCCATCAGTGGCGGGGTCCAAGAGACCCAGTACTTC.

This clonotype was detected ten times or more. This chain links TRBV5-1 with TRBJ2-2; D call uncertain. CDR3 length equals 16 residues. The germline V and J ends were trimmed by 0 bases and 0 bases, with 9 bases remaining between them. CDR1 is SGHRS, CDR2 YFSETQ, per germline. This CDR3 is CASSLVGLANTGELFF. In nucleotides, the CDR3 is TGCGCCAGCAGCTTGGTTGGGCTAGCGAACACCGGGGAGCTGTTTTTT. Using reference TRBV5-1 and TRBJ2-2 for the parts outside the CDR3, the full variable domain is KAGVTQTPRYLIKTRGQQVTLSCSPISGHRSVSWYQQTPGQGLQFLFEYFSETQRNKGNFPGRFSGRQFSNSRSEMNVSTLELGDSALYLCASSLVGLANTGELFFGEGSRLTVL.